Presented here are 8 T cell receptor beta chains from one specimen sequenced in a study of blood T cell repertoires in COVID-19. Assay: immunoSEQ multiplex PCR; the TCRdb copy retains only in-frame clones and omits some. The table includes about 270,000 clones, 89% detected once. The sample comprised peripheral blood. Source of these receptors: a man aged 45 to 65 with acute or convalescent COVID-19.

This rearrangement joins TRBV30 to TRBJ1-6; TRBD1 agrees at 7 bases. V gave up 4 bases and J gave up 9 bases; unmatched junction bases: 9. CDR3 length: 14 amino acids. Per the germline V gene, CDR1 is GTSNPN and CDR2 is SVGIG (reference sequence). DNA of the CDR3: TGTGCCTGGAAGCCCCCTGACAGGGTTTCACCCCTCCACTTT. Amino acids: CAWKPPDRVSPLHF.

The chain uses TRBV27 and TRBJ1-5; D unresolved. From germline, CDR1 is MNHEY and CDR2 SMNVEV (reference sequence). The CDR3 contains 12 residues. V lost 11 bases and J lost 5, with 13 bases in between. The CDR3 DNA reads TGTGCCCTTGGTTTCGGGGATCAGCCCCAGCATTTT. This codes for CALGFGDQPQHF.

The sample holds a few counts of this clone. In DNA form, the CDR3 reads TGCGCCAGCAGTGAGTCTATCACTGAAGCTTTCTTT. This gives the protein CASSESITEAFF. The chain couples TRBV10-2 to TRBJ1-1, with D unresolved. Germline lookup yields CDR1 WSHSY and CDR2 SAAADI. Deletions cut 0 bases from V and 4 bases from J, with 3 bases between. CDR3 length: 12 amino acids.

The CDR3 loop reads CASSVGQAADTQYF. DNA for the CDR3: TGTGCCAGCAGCGTAGGACAGGCGGCAGATACGCAGTATTTT. The rearrangement links TRBV9 to TRBJ2-3, with TRBD1 as a possible D gene (6 bases). The CDR3 covers 14 residues. CDR1 SGDLS and CDR2 YYNGEE come from the germline V gene. V was pared by 0 bases and J by 4 bases, with 9 bases between.

V usage is TRBV5-1 and J usage is TRBJ2-7; 7 nucleotides line up with TRBD1. Germline V lookup: CDR1 SGHRS, CDR2 YFSETQ. V lost 4 bases and J lost 4; bases outside the gene matches: 8. CDR3 size: 14 residues. DNA for the CDR3: TGCGCCAGCAGCCCGGACAGGTCCGGGTACGAGCAGTACTTC. It codes for CASSPDRSGYEQYF.

Notes on this clone: The sample contains more than one DNA sequence encoding this CDR3. This sequence joins TRBV30 and TRBJ1-6, with D unresolved. Germline CDR1 GTSNPN, CDR2 SVGIG (reference sequence). V shed 1 base and J shed 5 bases, with 6 bases lying between them. This CDR3 spans 13 amino acids. CDR3 region: CAWSETDNSPLHF. As DNA, the CDR3 is TGTGCCTGGAGTGAAACGGATAATTCACCCCTCCACTTT.

The chain combines TRBV30 with TRBJ1-1, with 9 bases identical to TRBD1. The CDR3 length is 16 residues. The V and J ends lost 3 bases and 1 base, in that order; junction bases with no gene match: 9. Germline lookup yields CDR1 GTSNPN and CDR2 SVGIG (reference sequence). The CDR3 coding sequence is TGTGCCTGGAGCGCGGGTACAGGGGGCTGGAACACTGAAGCTTTCTTT. Encoded protein: CAWSAGTGGWNTEAFF. The variable domain in full, completed from reference TRBV30 and TRBJ1-1, reads SQTIHQWPATLVQPVGSPLSLECTVEGTSNPNLYWYRQAAGRGLQLLFYSVGIGQISSEVPQNLSASRPQDRQFILSSKKLLLSDSGFYLCAWSAGTGGWNTEAFFGQGTRLTVV.

This chain links TRBV5-1 with TRBJ1-5; 10 bases align to TRBD1. CDR1 is SGHRS, CDR2 YFSETQ, per germline. The CDR3 extends over 15 amino acids. V was clipped by 3 bases and J by 4 bases; unmatched bases: 4. Here the CDR3 reads CASSSGTGANQPQHF. CDR3 sequence (DNA): TGCGCCAGCAGCTCCGGGACAGGGGCTAATCAGCCCCAGCATTTT. Complete variable domain (other parts from reference TRBV5-1 and TRBJ1-5): KAGVTQTPRYLIKTRGQQVTLSCSPISGHRSVSWYQQTPGQGLQFLFEYFSETQRNKGNFPGRFSGRQFSNSRSEMNVSTLELGDSALYLCASSSGTGANQPQHFGDGTRLSIL.